Sequencing of this T cell receptor beta chain was carried out in a study of shared clonotypes between healthy human individuals. This CDR3 spans 11 amino acids. Trimming took off 3 bases at V and 6 bases at J, with 6 bases between the two ends. In germline, CDR1 is SGHRS, CDR2 YFSETQ. In the naive CD8 group, cells lacked CD45RO and were positively selected for CCR7, so terminally differentiated effector memory CD45RA+ cells were left out. On this clone itself: The same CDR3 is also encoded by other DNA sequences in this sample.

This table comes from immunoSEQ multiplex PCR, and its TCRdb copy is limited to in-frame clones, with some not included. The sample carries about 1,900,000 clones, approximately 94% recorded once. The sequence was collected from a man in his late teens or twenties in good health. The chain employs TRBV5-1 and TRBJ1-1; D gene uncertain. Sequencing was carried out using naive CD8+ T cells sorted from blood. The CDR3 sequence: CASSSGSEAFF. The CDR3, as DNA: TGCGCCAGCAGCTCCGGGTCTGAAGCTTTCTTT.